This is a list of T cell receptor beta chains from one sample in a study of cytomegalovirus exposure and HLA in healthy donors. Sequenced by immunoSEQ multiplex PCR; TCRdb stores in-frame clones only, minus some. Of 120,000 or so clones in the sample, more than 80% are singletons; the top ten hold approximately 10%. Specimen: PBMCs. These receptors were collected from a man aged 25 to 45 in good health and CMV-seropositive. The CDR3 runs from the conserved cysteine through the conserved F or W. Each record gives: D gene, clone size, J gene, V gene, CDR3 protein, CDR3 DNA. A D gene is named only where the DNA matches it firmly. A row's size may be missing; if present it is once, few, many or a size class.

.	.	TRBJ1-1	TRBV4-1	CASSPPRAGGTEAFF	TGCGCCAGCAGCCCCCCACGGGCGGGGGGCACTGAAGCTTTCTTT
.	.	TRBJ1-2	TRBV28	CASSRSGATYGYTF	TGTGCCAGCAGTCGGAGTGGGGCCACCTATGGCTACACCTTC
.	few	TRBJ1-1	TRBV6-1	CASSKTGKTEAFF	TGTGCCAGCAGTAAAACAGGGAAAACTGAAGCTTTCTTT
.	.	TRBJ1-3	TRBV5-1	CASSAGGGSSGNTIYF	TGCGCCAGCAGCGCCGGGGGGGGCTCCTCTGGAAACACCATATATTTT
.	few	TRBJ2-2	TRBV7-8	CASSFSTRHTGELFF	TGTGCCAGCAGCTTTTCGACTAGACACACCGGGGAGCTGTTTTTT
.	few	TRBJ1-1	TRBV5-6	CASSLKAGTEAFF	TGTGCCAGCAGCTTGAAAGCGGGGACTGAAGCTTTCTTT
.	once	TRBJ1-4	TRBV4-2	CASSRGGNEKLFF	TGTGCCAGCAGCCGGGGCGGAAATGAAAAACTGTTTTTT
TRBD1	.	TRBJ1-1	TRBV4-1	CASSFRQGRDTEAFF	TGCGCCAGCAGCTTCCGACAGGGGAGGGACACTGAAGCTTTCTTT
TRBD1	.	TRBJ2-5	TRBV6-1	CASSGGQPGETQYF	TGTGCCAGCAGTGGGGGACAGCCCGGGGAGACCCAGTACTTC
TRBD1	.	TRBJ2-7	TRBV5-1	CASSFVTGGHEQYF	TGCGCCAGCAGCTTTGTGACAGGGGGCCACGAGCAGTACTTC
TRBD1	.	TRBJ1-1	TRBV19	CASSNRGLEGTEAFF	TGTGCCAGTAGTAACAGGGGGCTGGAGGGCACTGAAGCTTTCTTT
TRBD1	.	TRBJ2-3	TRBV4-1	CASSLRDRGTDTQYF	TGCGCCAGCAGCCTTCGGGACAGGGGCACAGATACGCAGTATTTT
.	.	TRBJ2-2	TRBV6-5	CASRIQGSTGELFF	TGTGCCAGCAGAATACAGGGCAGTACCGGGGAGCTGTTTTTT
.	.	TRBJ1-5	TRBV10-3	CASRPDGSNQPQHF	TGTGCCAGTCGACCTGACGGGAGCAATCAGCCCCAGCATTTT
.	.	TRBJ1-5	TRBV5-8	CASSEQTMGNQPQHF	TGTGCCAGCAGTGAACAGACTATGGGCAATCAGCCCCAGCATTTT
.	.	TRBJ1-1	TRBV20-1	CSASRDTEAFF	TGCAGTGCTAGCCGGGACACTGAAGCTTTCTTT